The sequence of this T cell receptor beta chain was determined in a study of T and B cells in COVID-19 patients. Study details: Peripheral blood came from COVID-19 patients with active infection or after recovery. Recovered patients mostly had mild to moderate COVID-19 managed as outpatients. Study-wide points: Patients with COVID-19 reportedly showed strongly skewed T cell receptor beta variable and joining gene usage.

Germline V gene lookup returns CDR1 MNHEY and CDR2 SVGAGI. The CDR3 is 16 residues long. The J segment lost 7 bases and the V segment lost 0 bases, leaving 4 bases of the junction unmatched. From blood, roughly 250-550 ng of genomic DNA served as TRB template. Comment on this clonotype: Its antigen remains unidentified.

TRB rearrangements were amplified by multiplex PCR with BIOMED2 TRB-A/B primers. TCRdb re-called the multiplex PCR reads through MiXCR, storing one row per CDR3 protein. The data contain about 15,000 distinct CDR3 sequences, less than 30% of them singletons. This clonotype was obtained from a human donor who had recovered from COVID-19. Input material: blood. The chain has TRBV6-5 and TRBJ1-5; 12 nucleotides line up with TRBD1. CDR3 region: CASSYSGTGGGQPQHF. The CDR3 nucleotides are TGTGCCAGCAGTTACTCGGGGACAGGGGGCGGGCAGCCCCAGCATTTT.